This T cell receptor beta chain was identified in a study of blood T cells in healthy people across ages. The CDR3 length is 14 residues. The germline V gene has CDR1 MNHEY and CDR2 SVGAGI. With a J-beta primer mix and a sample-barcoded 5' primer, a second PCR ran 7 to 11 cycles. Every molecule of cDNA carried a tag from a template-switch adaptor with 12 random nucleotides. MiXCR was run by TCRdb on the 5' RACE reads, yielding one entry per CDR3 protein. In the table there are 550,000 to 800,000 distinct CDR3 sequences, 21% of which are singletons. Overall study results and limits: While age rose, TCR beta diversity per million T cells dropped in a roughly linear way. CMV status of donors was not determined, possibly confounding expanded clonotype changes.

The sample holds one count of this clonotype. Its antigen is as yet unknown. A junction boundary mismatches the germline segment, possibly from a read error. The receptor comes from a man between 70 and 80 years old in good health. Sequenced: blood. The chain joins TRBV6-5 to TRBJ1-4; D unclear. CDR3 coding DNA: TGTGCCAGCAGTTACGGGGTCACTAGTGAAAAACTGTTTTTT. Its translation is CASSYGVTSEKLFF.